The 6 T cell receptor beta chains below come from one sample, sequenced in a study of immune heterogeneity within non-small cell lung tumors. It was with 32 V and 13 J primers that multiplex PCR amplified TCR beta CDR3. TCRdb analysed the multiplex PCR reads with MiXCR anew, one entry per CDR3 protein. Of over 10,000 distinct CDR3 sequences in the sample, about 22% were seen once. Bulk tumor genomic DNA constituted the template, at around 610 ng per sample. Biopsy collection occurred during surgery, with several far-apart biopsies per primary tumor. Undergoing curative surgery were patients whose non-small cell lung cancer was untreated and newly diagnosed. Sequencing was carried out using lung tumor tissue. All receptors come from a man aged 55 to 70 with non-small cell lung cancer.

The table lists this clonotype with many counts. The chain joins TRBV5-1 to TRBJ1-3; D ambiguous. This CDR3 has 15 amino acids. CDR1 SGHRS and CDR2 YFSETQ come from the germline V gene. Trimming took off 0 bases at V and 0 bases at J, with 7 bases between the two ends. The CDR3 region has the DNA TGCGCCAGCAGCTTGGGTGGGAACTCTGGAAACACCATATATTTT. This encodes CASSLGGNSGNTIYF. Together with reference TRBV5-1 and TRBJ1-3, the CDR3 gives the full variable domain: KAGVTQTPRYLIKTRGQQVTLSCSPISGHRSVSWYQQTPGQGLQFLFEYFSETQRNKGNFPGRFSGRQFSNSRSEMNVSTLELGDSALYLCASSLGGNSGNTIYFGEGSWLTVV.

By share, this clonotype ranks as medium-sized. The chain has TRBV9 and TRBJ2-1; D unclear. V was shortened by 3 bases and J by 9 bases, with 16 bases between the two germline ends. The CDR3 is 14 residues long. The germline V gene has CDR1 SGDLS and CDR2 YYNGEE. The CDR3 coding sequence is TGTGCCAGCAGCGGCGTCTCAGCGCCGGGTGAGCAGTTCTTC. Translated: CASSGVSAPGEQFF. The full variable domain, rest sourced from reference TRBV9 and TRBJ2-1, is DSGVTQTPKHLITATGQRVTLRCSPRSGDLSVYWYQQSLDQGLQFLIQYYNGEERAKGNILERFSAQQFPDLHSELNLSSLELGDSALYFCASSGVSAPGEQFFGPGTRLTVL.

This sequence joins TRBV29-1 and TRBJ1-3; no clear D gene. The CDR3 is 11 residues long. CDR1 SQVTM and CDR2 ANQGSEA come from the germline V gene. V shed 5 bases and J shed 4 bases, with 6 bases lying between them. CDR3 sequence: CSVSGGNTIYF. The CDR3 nucleotides are TGCAGCGTTTCCGGAGGAAACACCATATATTTT.

This clonotype was observed a handful of times. The chain combines TRBV20-1 with TRBJ2-2; D is perhaps TRBD2 (6 bases). The CDR3 has 16 residues. From germline, CDR1 is DFQATT and CDR2 SNEGSKA (reference sequence). The V and J ends lost 5 bases and 5 bases respectively, with 21 bases between them. The CDR3: CSAPAPGTFATGELFF. In nucleotides, the CDR3 is TGCAGTGCTCCCGCTCCCGGGACTTTCGCTACCGGGGAGCTGTTTTTT.

The chain is built from TRBV9 and TRBJ2-2; D unresolved. Germline-derived CDR1 and CDR2 are SGDLS and YYNGEE. The CDR3 has 16 residues. The V and J ends lost 0 bases and 1 base respectively, with 10 bases between them. CDR3: CASSVVPSLNTGELFF. CDR3 sequence (DNA): TGTGCCAGCAGCGTAGTTCCATCCTTGAACACCGGGGAGCTGTTTTTT.

The rearrangement joins TRBV11-3 to TRBJ2-1; TRBD2 aligns across 7 bases. The germline V gene encodes CDR1 SGHNT and CDR2 YENEEA. The CDR3 is 18 residues long. V shed 3 bases and J 9 bases; nucleotides not matched to a gene: 20. The DNA for the CDR3 is TGTGCCAGCAGCTTGTCAGGGTGGCTAGCGGCAAGGGACCCTGAGCAGTTCTTC. It specifies CASSLSGWLAARDPEQFF.